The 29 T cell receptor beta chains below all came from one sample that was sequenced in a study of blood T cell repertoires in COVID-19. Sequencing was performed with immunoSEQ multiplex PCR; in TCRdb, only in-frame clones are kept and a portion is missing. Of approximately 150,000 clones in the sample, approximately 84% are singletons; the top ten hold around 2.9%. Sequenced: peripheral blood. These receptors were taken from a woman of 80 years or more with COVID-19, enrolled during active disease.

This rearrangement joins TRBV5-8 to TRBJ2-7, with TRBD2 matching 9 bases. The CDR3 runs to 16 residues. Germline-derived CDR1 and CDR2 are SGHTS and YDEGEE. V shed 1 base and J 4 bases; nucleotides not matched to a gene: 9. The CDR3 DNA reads TGTGCCAGCAGCTTGATGGTTCCTAGCGGGGTTTACGAGCAGTACTTC. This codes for CASSLMVPSGVYEQYF.

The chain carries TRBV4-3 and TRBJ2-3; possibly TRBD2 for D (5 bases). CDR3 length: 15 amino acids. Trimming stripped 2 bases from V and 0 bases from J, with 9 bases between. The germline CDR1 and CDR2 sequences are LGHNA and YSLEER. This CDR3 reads CASSQKRGSTDTQYF. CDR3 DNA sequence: TGCGCCAGCAGCCAAAAACGGGGTAGCACAGATACGCAGTATTTT.

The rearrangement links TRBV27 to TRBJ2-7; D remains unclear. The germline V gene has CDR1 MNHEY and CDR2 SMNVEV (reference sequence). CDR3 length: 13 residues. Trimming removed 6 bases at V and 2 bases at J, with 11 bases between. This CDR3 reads CASSKFGTYEQYF. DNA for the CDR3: TGTGCCAGCAGCAAGTTCGGTACCTACGAGCAGTACTTC.

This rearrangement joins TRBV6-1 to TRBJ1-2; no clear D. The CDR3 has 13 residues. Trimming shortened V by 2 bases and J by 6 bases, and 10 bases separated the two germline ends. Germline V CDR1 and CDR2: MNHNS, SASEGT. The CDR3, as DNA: TGTGCCAGCAGTGAAACCACACGTGATGGCTACACCTTC. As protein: CASSETTRDGYTF.

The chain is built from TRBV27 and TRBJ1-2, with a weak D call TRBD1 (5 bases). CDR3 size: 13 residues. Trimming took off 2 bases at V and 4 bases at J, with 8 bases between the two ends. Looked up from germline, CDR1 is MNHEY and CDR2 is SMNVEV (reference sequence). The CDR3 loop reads CASSLRQGYGYTF. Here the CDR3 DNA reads TGTGCCAGCAGTTTAAGGCAGGGCTATGGCTACACCTTC.

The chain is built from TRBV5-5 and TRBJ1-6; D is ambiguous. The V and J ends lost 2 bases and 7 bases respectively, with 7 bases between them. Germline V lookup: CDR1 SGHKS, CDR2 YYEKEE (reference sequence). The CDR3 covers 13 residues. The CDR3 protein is CASSFDGNSPLHF. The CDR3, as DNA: TGTGCCAGCAGCTTCGACGGGAATTCACCCCTCCACTTT.

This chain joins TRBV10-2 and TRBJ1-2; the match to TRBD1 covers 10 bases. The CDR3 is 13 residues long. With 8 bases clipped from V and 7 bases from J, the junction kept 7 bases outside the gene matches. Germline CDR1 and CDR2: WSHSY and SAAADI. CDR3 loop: CASSIRDRGGYTF. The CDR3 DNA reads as TGCGCCAGCTCAATCCGGGACAGGGGTGGCTACACCTTC.

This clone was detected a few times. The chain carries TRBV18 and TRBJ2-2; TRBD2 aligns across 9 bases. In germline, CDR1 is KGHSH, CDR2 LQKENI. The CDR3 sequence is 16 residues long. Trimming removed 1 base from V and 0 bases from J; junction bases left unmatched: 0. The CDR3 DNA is TGTGCCAGCTCACCACTAGCGGGAGCGAACACCGGGGAGCTGTTTTTT. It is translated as CASSPLAGANTGELFF. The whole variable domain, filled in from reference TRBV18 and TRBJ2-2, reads NAGVMQNPRHLVRRRGQEARLRCSPMKGHSHVYWYRQLPEEGLKFMVYLQKENIIDESGMPKERFSAEFPKEGPSILRIQQVVRGDSAAYFCASSPLAGANTGELFFGEGSRLTVL.

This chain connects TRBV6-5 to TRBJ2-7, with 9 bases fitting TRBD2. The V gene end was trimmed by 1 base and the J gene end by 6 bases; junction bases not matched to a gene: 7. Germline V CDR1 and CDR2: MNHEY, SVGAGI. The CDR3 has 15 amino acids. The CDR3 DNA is TGTGCCAGCAGTTACTTTTCTAGCGGGAACGGCGAGCAGTACTTC. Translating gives CASSYFSSGNGEQYF.

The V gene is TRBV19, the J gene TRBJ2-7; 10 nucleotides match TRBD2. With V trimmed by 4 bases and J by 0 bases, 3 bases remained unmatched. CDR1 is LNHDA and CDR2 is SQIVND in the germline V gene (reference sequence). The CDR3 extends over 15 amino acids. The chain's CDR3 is CASSNSGRLSYEQYF. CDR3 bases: TGTGCCAGTAGTAATAGCGGGAGGCTCTCCTACGAGCAGTACTTC.

This CDR3 reads CASSYYTETQYF. Here the CDR3 DNA reads TGTGCCAGCAGTTACTACACGGAGACCCAGTACTTC. The V call is TRBV6-2 or TRBV6-3, the J call TRBJ2-5; unclear D gene. Trimming took 1 base from V and 5 from J, leaving 5 bases between them. The CDR3 runs to 12 residues. Per germline, CDR1 MNHEY and CDR2 SVGEGT.

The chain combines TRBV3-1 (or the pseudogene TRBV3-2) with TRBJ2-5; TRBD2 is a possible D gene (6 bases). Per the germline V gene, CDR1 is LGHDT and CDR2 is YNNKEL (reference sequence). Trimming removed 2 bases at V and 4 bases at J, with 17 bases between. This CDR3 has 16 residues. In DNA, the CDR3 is TGTGCCAGCAGCCAACTTGCTAGCGCTGATGGAGAGACCCAGTACTTC. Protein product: CASSQLASADGETQYF.

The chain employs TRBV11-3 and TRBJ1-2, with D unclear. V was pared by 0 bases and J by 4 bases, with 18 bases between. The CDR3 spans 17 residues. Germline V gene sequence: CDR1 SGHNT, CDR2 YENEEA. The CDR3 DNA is TGTGCCAGCAGCTTAGATCAGGCGGGGAAGCCCCTCTATGGCTACACCTTC. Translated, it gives CASSLDQAGKPLYGYTF.

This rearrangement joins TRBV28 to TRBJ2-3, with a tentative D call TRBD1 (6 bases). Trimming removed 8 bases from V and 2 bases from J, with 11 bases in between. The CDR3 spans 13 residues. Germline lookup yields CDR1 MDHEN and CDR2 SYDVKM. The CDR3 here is CASGTGTTDTQYF. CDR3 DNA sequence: TGTGCCAGCGGCACAGGGACCACAGATACGCAGTATTTT. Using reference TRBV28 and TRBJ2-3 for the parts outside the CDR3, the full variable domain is DVKVTQSSRYLVKRTGEKVFLECVQDMDHENMFWYRQDPGLGLRLIYFSYDVKMKEKGDIPEGYSVSREKKERFSLILESASTNQTSMYLCASGTGTTDTQYFGPGTRLTVL.

The CDR3 sequence: CASSLYTNEKLFF. DNA of the CDR3: TGTGCCAGCAGCTTGTATACTAATGAAAAACTGTTTTTT. The genes are TRBV7-9 and TRBJ1-4; D is undetermined. V was cut by 3 bases and J by 2 bases, with 4 bases left in between. The CDR3 extends over 13 amino acids. Germline V CDR1 and CDR2: SEHNR, FQNEAQ (reference sequence).

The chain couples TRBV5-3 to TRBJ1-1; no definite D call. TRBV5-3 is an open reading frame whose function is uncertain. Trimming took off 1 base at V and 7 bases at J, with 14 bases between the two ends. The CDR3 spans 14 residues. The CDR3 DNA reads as TGTGCCAGAAGCTTGTTTGGTAACGGACTTGAAGCTTTCTTT. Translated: CARSLFGNGLEAFF.

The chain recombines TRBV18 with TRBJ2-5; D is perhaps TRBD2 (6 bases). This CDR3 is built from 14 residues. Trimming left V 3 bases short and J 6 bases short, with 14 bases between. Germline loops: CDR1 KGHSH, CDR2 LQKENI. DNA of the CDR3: TGTGCCAGCTCACCCCTTCCCGGGGGACAGACCCAGTACTTC. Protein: CASSPLPGGQTQYF.

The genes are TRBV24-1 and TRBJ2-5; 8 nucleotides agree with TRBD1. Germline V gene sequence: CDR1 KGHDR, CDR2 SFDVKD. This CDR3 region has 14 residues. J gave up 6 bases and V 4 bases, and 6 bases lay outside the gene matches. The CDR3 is CATSDPDRGKTQYF. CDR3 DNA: TGTGCCACCAGTGACCCCGACAGGGGTAAGACCCAGTACTTC.

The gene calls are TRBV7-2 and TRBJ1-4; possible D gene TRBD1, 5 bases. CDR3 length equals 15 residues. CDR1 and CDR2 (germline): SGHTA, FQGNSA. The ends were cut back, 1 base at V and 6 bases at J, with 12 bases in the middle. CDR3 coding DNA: TGTGCCAGCAGCTTAGTCTTTTGGGGGGATGAAAAACTGTTTTTT. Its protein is CASSLVFWGDEKLFF. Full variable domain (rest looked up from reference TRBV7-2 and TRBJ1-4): GAGVSQSPSNKVTEKGKDVELRCDPISGHTALYWYRQSLGQGLEFLIYFQGNSAPDKSGLPSDRFSAERTGGSVSTLTIQRTQQEDSAVYLCASSLVFWGDEKLFFGSGTQLSVL.

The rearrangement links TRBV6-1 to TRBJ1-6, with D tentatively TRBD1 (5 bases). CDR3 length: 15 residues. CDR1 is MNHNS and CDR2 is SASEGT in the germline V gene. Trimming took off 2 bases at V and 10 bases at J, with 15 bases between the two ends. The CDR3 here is CASSEKQGMESPLHF. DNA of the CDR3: TGTGCCAGCAGTGAAAAGCAGGGAATGGAATCACCCCTCCACTTT.

CDR3 loop: CASTPSTDTQYF. CDR3 coding DNA: TGTGCCAGCACCCCTAGCACAGATACGCAGTATTTT. The V gene is TRBV28, the J gene TRBJ2-3, with D uncertain. V was clipped by 7 bases and J by 0 bases, with 5 bases between them. The CDR3 has 12 amino acids. CDR1 is MDHEN, CDR2 SYDVKM, per germline.

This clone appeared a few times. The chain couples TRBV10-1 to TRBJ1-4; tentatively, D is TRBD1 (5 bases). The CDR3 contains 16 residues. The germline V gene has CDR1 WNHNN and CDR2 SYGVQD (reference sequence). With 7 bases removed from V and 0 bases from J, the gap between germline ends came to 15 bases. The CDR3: CASTQPGDATNEKLFF. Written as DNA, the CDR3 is TGCGCCAGCACTCAACCGGGGGACGCAACTAATGAAAAACTGTTTTTT.

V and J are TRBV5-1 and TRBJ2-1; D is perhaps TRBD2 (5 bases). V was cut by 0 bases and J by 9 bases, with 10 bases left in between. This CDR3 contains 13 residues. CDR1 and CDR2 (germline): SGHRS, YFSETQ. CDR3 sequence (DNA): TGCGCCAGCAGCTTGGGCTCCGGAGGTGAGCAGTTCTTC. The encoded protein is CASSLGSGGEQFF. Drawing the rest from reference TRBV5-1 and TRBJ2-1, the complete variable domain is KAGVTQTPRYLIKTRGQQVTLSCSPISGHRSVSWYQQTPGQGLQFLFEYFSETQRNKGNFPGRFSGRQFSNSRSEMNVSTLELGDSALYLCASSLGSGGEQFFGPGTRLTVL.

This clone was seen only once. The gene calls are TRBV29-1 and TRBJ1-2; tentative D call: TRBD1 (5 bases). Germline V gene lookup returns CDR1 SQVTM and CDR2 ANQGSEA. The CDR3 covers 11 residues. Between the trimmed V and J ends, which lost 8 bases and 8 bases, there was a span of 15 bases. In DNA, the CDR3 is TGCAGCTCGCGGACACATACGGGCTACACCTTC. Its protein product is CSSRTHTGYTF.

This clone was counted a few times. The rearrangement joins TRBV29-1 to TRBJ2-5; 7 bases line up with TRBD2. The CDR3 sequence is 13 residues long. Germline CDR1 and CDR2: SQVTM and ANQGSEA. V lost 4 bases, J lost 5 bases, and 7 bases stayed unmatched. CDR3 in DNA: TGCAGCGTTGTGGGGTCGACTAGCGAGACCCAGTACTTC. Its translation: CSVVGSTSETQYF.

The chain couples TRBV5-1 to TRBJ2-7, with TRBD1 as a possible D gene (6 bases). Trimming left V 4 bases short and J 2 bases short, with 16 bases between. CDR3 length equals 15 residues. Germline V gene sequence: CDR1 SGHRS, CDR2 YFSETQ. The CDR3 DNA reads TGCGCCAGCAGCGGCGCAGGGGCAGCCGCCTACGAGCAGTACTTC. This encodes CASSGAGAAAYEQYF.

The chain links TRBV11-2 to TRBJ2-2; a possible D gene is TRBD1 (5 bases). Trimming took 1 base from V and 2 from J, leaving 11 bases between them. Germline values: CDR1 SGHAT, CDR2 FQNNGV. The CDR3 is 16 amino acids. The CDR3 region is CASSLVGRDNTGELFF. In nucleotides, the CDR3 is TGTGCCAGCAGCTTAGTGGGCAGGGATAACACCGGGGAGCTGTTTTTT.

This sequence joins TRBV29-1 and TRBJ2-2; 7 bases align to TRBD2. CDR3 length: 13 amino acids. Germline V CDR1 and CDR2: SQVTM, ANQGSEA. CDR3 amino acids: CTCSSTGGGELFF. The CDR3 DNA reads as TGCACCTGCTCCTCGACGGGGGGCGGGGAGCTGTTTTTT.

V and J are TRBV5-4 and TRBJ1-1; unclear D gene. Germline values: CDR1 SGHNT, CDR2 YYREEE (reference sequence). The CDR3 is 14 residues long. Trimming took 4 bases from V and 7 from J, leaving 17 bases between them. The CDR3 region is CASSPPDRGYEAFF. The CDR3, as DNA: TGTGCCAGCAGCCCCCCCGATAGAGGATATGAAGCTTTCTTT.